The clone carrying this T cell receptor (beta chain) occurred many times. These data originate in a study of regulatory T cells in long-lasting Graves disease. As for time point: newly diagnosed GD, antithyroid drugs for less than 3 months. RNA from PBMCs was the source of the TCR library. The TCR beta library used iRepertoire HTBI primers with Arm-PCR amplification of CDR3. Each CDR3 protein gets one entry after TCRdb re-called the multiplex PCR reads with MiXCR. The sample lists about 200,000 distinct CDR3 sequences; around 19% were seen once. The CDR3 totals 16 residues. Germline CDR1 and CDR2: MNHNS and SASEGT. V was pared by 6 bases and J by 7 bases, with 9 bases of the junction left unmatched. The same data also went into a second study, on T cells in Graves' hyperthyroidism and ophthalmopathy.

The TCR was taken from a woman aged 25 to 39 with Graves disease. The rearrangement links TRBV6-1 to TRBJ1-6; 10 positions match TRBD1. Material: peripheral blood mononuclear cells (PBMCs), obtained at new diagnosis, from a patient treated with antithyroid drugs. Written as DNA, the CDR3 is TGTGCCAGCAGCGAGCGTCCGGGACAGGGGAATTCACCCCTCCACTTT. Its translation is CASSERPGQGNSPLHF.